These 12 T cell receptor beta chains were all obtained from the same sample, sequenced in a study of follicular helper T cells after annual influenza vaccination. Time point defined: 2015-2016 season, 7 days after influenza vaccination. The method was immunoSEQ multiplex PCR; TCRdb's version includes in-frame clones alone and lacks a portion of them. This table has roughly 7,000 clones, approximately 90% appearing once. The sequencing used CXCR5+ CD38- circulating T follicular helper cells from blood, collected 7 days after influenza vaccination. Sample subset: circulating Tfh, non-naive CD4+CXCR5+PD-1+ (ICOS+CD38+ or ICOS-CD38-). These receptors originate from an adult who received the influenza vaccine.

This chain joins TRBV7-3 and TRBJ2-5; D might be TRBD2 (6 bases). This CDR3 is built from 15 residues. In germline, CDR1 is SGHTA, CDR2 FQGTGA. V was trimmed by 2 bases and J by 1 base, leaving 11 bases between them. The CDR3 reads CASSLLAGSQETQYF. The CDR3 DNA reads TGTGCCAGCAGCTTACTTGCGGGAAGCCAAGAGACCCAGTACTTC.

V gene TRBV6-6 combines with J gene TRBJ1-4, with D possibly TRBD1 on 6 matching bases. Germline V CDR1 and CDR2: MNHNY, SVGAGI (reference sequence). Trimming pared 10 bases from V and 17 bases from J, leaving 20 bases between. This CDR3 comprises 11 residues. The DNA for the CDR3 is TGTGCCACCCTGACAGGCCTGGTTGCATTTTTT. This translates into CATLTGLVAFF.

The rearrangement uses TRBV28 and TRBJ1-5; D gene unclear. CDR3 length: 14 residues. V gave up 7 bases and J gave up 1 base, with 11 bases separating them. Germline CDR1 is MDHEN and CDR2 is SYDVKM. This chain's CDR3 is CASTPGRSNQPQHF. CDR3 DNA: TGTGCCAGCACTCCCGGACGGAGCAATCAGCCCCAGCATTTT.

The chain couples TRBV14 to TRBJ2-7, with D maybe TRBD1 (5 bases). The CDR3 runs to 14 residues. Trimming stripped 3 bases from V and 2 bases from J, with 11 bases between. The V gene's germline CDR1 is SGHDN and CDR2 FVKESK. DNA of the CDR3: TGTGCCAGCAGCCATACAGGTTACCCCTACGAGCAGTACGTC. This sequence encodes CASSHTGYPYEQYV.

The CDR3 spells CASSRTGTGELFF. The CDR3 bases are TGTGCCAGCTCAAGGACGGGAACCGGGGAGCTGTTTTTT. This chain uses TRBV18 with TRBJ2-2; possible D gene TRBD2, 5 bases. Germline V CDR1 and CDR2: KGHSH, LQKENI. This CDR3 comprises 13 residues. The germline V and J ends were trimmed by 5 bases and 5 bases, with 9 bases remaining between them.

The rearrangement joins TRBV18 to TRBJ2-3, with D possibly TRBD2 on 6 matching bases. The length of the CDR3 is 15 residues. Germline assignment: CDR1 KGHSH and CDR2 LQKENI. V lost 6 bases, J lost 2 bases, and 15 bases lay in between. CDR3 sequence reads: CASSPMGLFTDTQYF. CDR3 DNA: TGTGCCAGCTCCCCTATGGGACTTTTCACAGATACGCAGTATTTT.

The genes are TRBV6-6 and TRBJ2-3, with 9 positions matching TRBD1. Trimming removed 7 bases from V and 5 bases from J; junction bases left unmatched: 10. CDR3 length: 15 amino acids. Per the germline V gene, CDR1 is MNHNY and CDR2 is SVGAGI (reference sequence). This CDR3 is CASTQTRTGVDTQYF. In nucleotides, the CDR3 is TGTGCCAGCACCCAAACCCGGACAGGGGTAGATACGCAGTATTTT.

There are a few counts of this clone. J is TRBJ1-1 and V is TRBV7-7; D remains ambiguous. V was clipped by 1 base and J by 1 base, with 4 bases between them. CDR1 SSHAT and CDR2 FNYEAQ come from the germline V gene (reference sequence). This CDR3 spans 13 amino acids. Here the CDR3 reads CASSLGRNTEAFF. CDR3 nucleotides: TGTGCCAGCAGCTTAGGGAGGAACACTGAAGCTTTCTTT.

The CDR3 spells CASSFHRLQPQHF. In DNA form, the CDR3 reads TGTGCCAGCAGTTTCCACAGGCTCCAGCCCCAGCATTTT. The chain is built from TRBV27 and TRBJ1-5; weak D call: TRBD1 (5 bases). Germline CDR1 and CDR2: MNHEY and SMNVEV (reference sequence). The CDR3 has 13 residues. Trimming cost V 3 bases and J 7 bases, with 10 bases left between them.

This chain uses TRBV20-1 with TRBJ2-7; the D is unclear. Germline V lookup: CDR1 DFQATT, CDR2 SNEGSKA (reference sequence). This CDR3 region has 11 residues. Trimming removed 7 bases from V and 2 bases from J, with 9 bases in between. CDR3 region: CSVTSTYEQYF. The CDR3, as DNA: TGCAGTGTGACCTCCACCTACGAGCAGTACTTC.

The genes are TRBV7-2 and TRBJ1-1; 8 bases are a match to TRBD1. The CDR3 spans 14 residues. Germline trimming cut 7 bases from V and 1 base from J; bases unmatched to any gene: 5. Germline CDR1 and CDR2: SGHTA and FQGNSA. CDR3 nucleotides: TGTGCCAGCATCAGGGGGCAACCGAACACTGAAGCTTTCTTT. Translated, it gives CASIRGQPNTEAFF. Full variable domain (remainder filled in from reference TRBV7-2 and TRBJ1-1): GAGVSQSPSNKVTEKGKDVELRCDPISGHTALYWYRQSLGQGLEFLIYFQGNSAPDKSGLPSDRFSAERTGGSVSTLTIQRTQQEDSAVYLCASIRGQPNTEAFFGQGTRLTVV.

In its sample, this clone was seen a few times. The chain carries TRBV5-1 and TRBJ2-5, with D perhaps matching TRBD2 (6 bases). V lost 0 bases and J lost 2, with 11 bases in between. The germline V gene encodes CDR1 SGHRS and CDR2 YFSETQ. This CDR3 contains 15 residues. The CDR3 loop is CASSLGPGRQETQYF. CDR3 DNA: TGCGCCAGCAGCTTGGGGCCCGGGAGACAAGAGACCCAGTACTTC.